This TCR beta chain was recorded in a study of T cell clusters in autoimmune cytopenias. The overall study: The median distinct TRB clonotype count was approximately 2,500 per sample, from a median roughly 51,000 reads. The study, taken as a whole, reports: The T cell clusters came from computational analysis alone and lack functional validation. Compared with active autoimmune hepatitis patients, healthy donors showed about 3-fold more exclusive TRB clusters. Clustering suggested that physiological T cell clusters were missing in primary autoimmune cytopenia patients.

Each sample's input was 250 ng genomic DNA, 30,000 to 45,000 genome equivalents. TRB rearrangements were amplified by touch-down multiplex PCR with mixed TRB-A/B primers. Following a re-call of the multiplex PCR reads, TCRdb has one entry per CDR3 protein and lacks DNA. The sample is made up of 4,500 or so distinct CDR3 sequences, and the top ten hold 20% to 25% of it. In the case of this clonotype: Its antigen is not identified.

Sequenced sample: peripheral blood. The TCR was taken from a human donor with an autoimmune cytopenia or autoimmune hepatitis (not recorded which).

The chain's CDR3 is CASSSAGGGQETQYF. The J gene is TRBJ2-5, the V gene TRBV5-6; no DNA is available, so the TRBD2 call from TCRdb remains unchecked. Germline V gene lookup returns CDR1 SGHDT and CDR2 YYEEEE. This CDR3 is 15 amino acids long.